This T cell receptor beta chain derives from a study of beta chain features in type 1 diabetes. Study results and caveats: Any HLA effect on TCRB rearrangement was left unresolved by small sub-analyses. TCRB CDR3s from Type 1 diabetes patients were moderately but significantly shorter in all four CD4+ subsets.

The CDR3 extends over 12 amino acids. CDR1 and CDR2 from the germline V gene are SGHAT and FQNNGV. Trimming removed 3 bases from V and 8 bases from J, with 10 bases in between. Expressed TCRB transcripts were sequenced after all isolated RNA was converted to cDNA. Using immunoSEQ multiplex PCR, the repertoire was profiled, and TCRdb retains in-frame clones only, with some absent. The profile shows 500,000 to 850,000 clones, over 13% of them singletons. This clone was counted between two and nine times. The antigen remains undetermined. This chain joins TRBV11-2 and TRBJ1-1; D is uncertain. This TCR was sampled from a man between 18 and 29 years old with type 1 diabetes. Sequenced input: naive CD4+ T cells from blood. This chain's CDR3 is CASSLGSQEAFF. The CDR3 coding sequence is TGTGCCAGCAGCTTGGGGAGCCAAGAAGCTTTCTTT.